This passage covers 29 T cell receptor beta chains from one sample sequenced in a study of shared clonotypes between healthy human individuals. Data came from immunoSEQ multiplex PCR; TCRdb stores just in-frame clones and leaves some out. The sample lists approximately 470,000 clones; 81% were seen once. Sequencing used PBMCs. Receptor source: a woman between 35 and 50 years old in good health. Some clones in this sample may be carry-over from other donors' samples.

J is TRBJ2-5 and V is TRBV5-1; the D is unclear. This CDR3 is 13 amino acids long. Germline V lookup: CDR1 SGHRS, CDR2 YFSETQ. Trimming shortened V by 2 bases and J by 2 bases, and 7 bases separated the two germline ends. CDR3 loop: CASSLDGQETQYF. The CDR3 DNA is TGCGCCAGCAGCTTAGACGGACAAGAGACCCAGTACTTC.

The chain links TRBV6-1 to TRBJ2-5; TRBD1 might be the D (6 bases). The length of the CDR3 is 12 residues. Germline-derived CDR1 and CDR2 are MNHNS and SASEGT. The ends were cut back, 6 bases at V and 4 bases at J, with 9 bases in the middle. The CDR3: CASRPGVETQYF. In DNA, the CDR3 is TGTGCCAGCAGGCCAGGGGTAGAGACCCAGTACTTC.

The CDR3 DNA follows: TGTGCCAGCAAGAGCGGGACGCTCACCTACGAGCAGTACTTC. Protein product: CASKSGTLTYEQYF. The V call is TRBV27, the J call TRBJ2-7, with 7 bases identical to TRBD2. Trimming removed 7 bases from V and 2 bases from J; junction bases left unmatched: 8. Germline loops: CDR1 MNHEY, CDR2 SMNVEV (reference sequence). The CDR3 extends over 14 amino acids.

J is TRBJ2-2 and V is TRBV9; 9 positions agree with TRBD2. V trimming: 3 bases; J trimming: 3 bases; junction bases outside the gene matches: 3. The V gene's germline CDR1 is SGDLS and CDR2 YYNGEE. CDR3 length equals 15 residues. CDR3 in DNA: TGTGCCAGCAGCGCAACTAGCGGGTACACCGGGGAGCTGTTTTTT. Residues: CASSATSGYTGELFF.

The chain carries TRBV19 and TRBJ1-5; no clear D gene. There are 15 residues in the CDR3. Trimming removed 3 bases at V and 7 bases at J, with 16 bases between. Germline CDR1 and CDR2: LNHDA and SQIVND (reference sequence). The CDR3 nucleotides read TGTGCCAGTAGTATTCTACTTGGGTCCAGCCAGCCCCAGCATTTT. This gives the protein CASSILLGSSQPQHF.

The CDR3 coding sequence is TGTGCCAGCTCACCTCCCGGGAGGGGAGATACGCAGTATTTT. This gives the protein CASSPPGRGDTQYF. The rearrangement uses TRBV18 and TRBJ2-3; 8 positions match TRBD2. The V gene's germline CDR1 is KGHSH and CDR2 LQKENI. J lost 5 bases, V lost 3 bases, and 4 bases had no gene match. The CDR3 is 14 amino acids.

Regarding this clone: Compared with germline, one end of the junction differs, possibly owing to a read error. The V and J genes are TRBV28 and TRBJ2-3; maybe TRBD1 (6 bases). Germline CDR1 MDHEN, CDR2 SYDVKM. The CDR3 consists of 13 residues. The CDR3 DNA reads TGTGCTATCACAGGGTGGGGCACATATACGCAGTATTTT. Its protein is CAITGWGTYTQYF.

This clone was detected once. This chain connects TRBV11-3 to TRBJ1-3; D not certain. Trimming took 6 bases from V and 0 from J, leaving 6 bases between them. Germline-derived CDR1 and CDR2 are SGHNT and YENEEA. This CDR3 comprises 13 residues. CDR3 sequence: CASSRNSGNTIYF. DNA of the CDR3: TGTGCCAGCAGTCGTAACTCTGGAAACACCATATATTTT.

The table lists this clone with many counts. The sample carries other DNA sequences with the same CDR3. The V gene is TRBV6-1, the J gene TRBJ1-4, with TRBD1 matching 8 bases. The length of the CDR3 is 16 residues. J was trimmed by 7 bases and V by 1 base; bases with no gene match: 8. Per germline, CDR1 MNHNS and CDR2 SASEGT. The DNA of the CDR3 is TGTGCCAGCAGTGAAGGGAGGACAGGGAGCGGTGAAAAACTGTTTTTT. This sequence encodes CASSEGRTGSGEKLFF.

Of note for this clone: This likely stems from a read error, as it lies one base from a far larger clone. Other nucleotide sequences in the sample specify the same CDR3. The CDR3 coding sequence is TGCGCCAGCAGCCAAGATGTACCGGGGCCAACTGGGGTAGATACGCAGTATTTT. Protein: CASSQDVPGPTGVDTQYF. V and J are TRBV4-1 and TRBJ2-3, with D possibly called TRBD1 or TRBD2 (5 bases each). The V end was cut by 0 bases, the J end by 5 bases, with 21 bases between. The CDR3 length is 18 residues. The germline CDR1 and CDR2 sequences are MGHRA and YSYEKL.

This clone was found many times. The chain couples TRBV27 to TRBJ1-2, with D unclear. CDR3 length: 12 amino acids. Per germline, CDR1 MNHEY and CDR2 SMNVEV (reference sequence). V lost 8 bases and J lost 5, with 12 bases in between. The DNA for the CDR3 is TGTGCCAGCCATGACGGGCTTTATGGCTACACCTTC. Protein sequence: CASHDGLYGYTF.

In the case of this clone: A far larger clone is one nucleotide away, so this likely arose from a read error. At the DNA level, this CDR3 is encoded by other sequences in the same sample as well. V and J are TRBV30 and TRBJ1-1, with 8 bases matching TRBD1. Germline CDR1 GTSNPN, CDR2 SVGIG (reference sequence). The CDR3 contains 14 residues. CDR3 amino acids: CAWRDRDRNTEALF. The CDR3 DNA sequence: TGTGCCTGGAGGGACCGGGACAGGAACACTGAAGCTTTATTT.

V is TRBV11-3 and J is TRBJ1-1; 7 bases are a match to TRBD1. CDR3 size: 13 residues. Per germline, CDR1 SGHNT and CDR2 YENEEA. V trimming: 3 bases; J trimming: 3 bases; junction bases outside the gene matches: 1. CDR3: CASSFDRDTEAFF. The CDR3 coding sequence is TGTGCCAGCAGCTTTGACAGGGACACTGAAGCTTTCTTT.

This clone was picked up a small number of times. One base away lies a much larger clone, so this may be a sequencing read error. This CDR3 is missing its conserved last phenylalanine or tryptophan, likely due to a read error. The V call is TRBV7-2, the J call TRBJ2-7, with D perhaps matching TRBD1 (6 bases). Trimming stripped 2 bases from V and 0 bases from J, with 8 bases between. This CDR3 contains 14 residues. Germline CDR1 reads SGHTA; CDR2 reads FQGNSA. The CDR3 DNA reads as TGTGCCAGCAGCTTACAGGGGAGCTCCTACGAGCAGTACCTC. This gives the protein CASSLQGSSYEQYL.

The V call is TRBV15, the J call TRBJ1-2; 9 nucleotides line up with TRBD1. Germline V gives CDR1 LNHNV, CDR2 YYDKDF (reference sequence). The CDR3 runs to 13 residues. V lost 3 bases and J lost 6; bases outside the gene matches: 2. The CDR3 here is CATSRDRGDGYTF. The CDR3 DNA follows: TGTGCCACCAGCAGGGACAGGGGCGATGGCTACACCTTC.

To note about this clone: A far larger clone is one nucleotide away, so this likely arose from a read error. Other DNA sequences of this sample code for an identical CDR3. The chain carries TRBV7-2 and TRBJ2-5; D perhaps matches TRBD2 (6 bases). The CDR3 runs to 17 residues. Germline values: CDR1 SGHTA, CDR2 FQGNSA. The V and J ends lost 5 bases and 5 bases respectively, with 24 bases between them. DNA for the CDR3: TGTGCCAGCAGCCGGCTCCCCGGACTACTAGTGGTGGAGACCCAGTACTTC. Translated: CASSRLPGLLVVETQYF.

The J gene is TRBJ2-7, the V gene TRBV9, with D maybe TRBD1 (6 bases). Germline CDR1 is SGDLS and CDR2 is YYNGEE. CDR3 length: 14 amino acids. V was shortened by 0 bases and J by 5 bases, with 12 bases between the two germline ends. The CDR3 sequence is CASSVAVGAHEQYF. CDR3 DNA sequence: TGTGCCAGCAGCGTAGCTGTGGGGGCCCACGAGCAGTACTTC.

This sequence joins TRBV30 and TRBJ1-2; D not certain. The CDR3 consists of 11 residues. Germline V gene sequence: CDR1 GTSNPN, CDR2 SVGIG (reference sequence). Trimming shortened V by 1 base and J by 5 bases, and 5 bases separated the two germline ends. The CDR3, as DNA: TGTGCCTGGAGTGCTAGATATGGCTACACCTTC. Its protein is CAWSARYGYTF.

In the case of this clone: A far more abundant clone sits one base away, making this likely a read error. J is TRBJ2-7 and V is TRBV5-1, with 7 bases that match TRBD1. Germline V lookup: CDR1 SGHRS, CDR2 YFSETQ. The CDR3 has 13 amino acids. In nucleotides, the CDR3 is TGCGCCGGCAGCGACAGACAGGGTTACGAGCAGTACTTC. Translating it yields CAGSDRQGYEQYF. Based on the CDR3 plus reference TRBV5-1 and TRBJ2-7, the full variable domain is KAGVTQTPRYLIKTRGQQVTLSCSPISGHRSVSWYQQTPGQGLQFLFEYFSETQRNKGNFPGRFSGRQFSNSRSEMNVSTLELGDSALYLCAGSDRQGYEQYFGPGTRLTVT.

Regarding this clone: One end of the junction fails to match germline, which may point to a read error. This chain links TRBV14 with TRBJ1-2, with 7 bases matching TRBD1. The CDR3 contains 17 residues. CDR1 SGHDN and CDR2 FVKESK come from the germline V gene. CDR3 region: CASSQVGQNYPEYGYTF. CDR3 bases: TGCGCCAGCAGCCAAGTGGGACAGAACTACCCCGAGTATGGCTACACCTTC. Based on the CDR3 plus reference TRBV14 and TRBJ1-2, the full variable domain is EAGVTQFPSHSVIEKGQTVTLRCDPISGHDNLYWYRRVMGKEIKFLLHFVKESKQDESGMPNNRFLAERTGGTYSTLKVQPAELEDSGVYFCASSQVGQNYPEYGYTFGSGTRLTVV.

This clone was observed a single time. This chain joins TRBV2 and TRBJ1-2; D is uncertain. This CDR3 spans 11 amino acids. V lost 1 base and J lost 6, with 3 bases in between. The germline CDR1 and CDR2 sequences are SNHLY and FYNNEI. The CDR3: CASSEGDGYTF. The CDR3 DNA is TGTGCCAGCAGTGAAGGTGATGGCTACACCTTC.

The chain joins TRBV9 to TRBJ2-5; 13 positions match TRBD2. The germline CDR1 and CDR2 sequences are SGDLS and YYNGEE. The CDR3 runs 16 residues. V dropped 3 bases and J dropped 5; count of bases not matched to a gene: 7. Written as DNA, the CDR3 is TGTGCCAGCAGCGGTACTAGCGGGAGGGCCGATGAGACCCAGTACTTC. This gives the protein CASSGTSGRADETQYF.

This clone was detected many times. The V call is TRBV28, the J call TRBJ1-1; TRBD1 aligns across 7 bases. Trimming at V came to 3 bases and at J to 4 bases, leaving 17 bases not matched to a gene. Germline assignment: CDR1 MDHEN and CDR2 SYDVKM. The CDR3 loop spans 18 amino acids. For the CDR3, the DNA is TGTGCCAGCAGTTTGAGGCAGGGGGTAGTTTACACGAGCACTGAAGCTTTCTTT. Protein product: CASSLRQGVVYTSTEAFF.

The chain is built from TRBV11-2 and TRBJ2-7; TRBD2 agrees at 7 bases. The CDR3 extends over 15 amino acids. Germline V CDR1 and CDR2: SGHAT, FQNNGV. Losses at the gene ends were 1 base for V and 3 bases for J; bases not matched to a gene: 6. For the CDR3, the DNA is TGTGCCAGCAGCTTAGGCCCCGGACTAGGCTACGAGCAGTACTTC. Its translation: CASSLGPGLGYEQYF.

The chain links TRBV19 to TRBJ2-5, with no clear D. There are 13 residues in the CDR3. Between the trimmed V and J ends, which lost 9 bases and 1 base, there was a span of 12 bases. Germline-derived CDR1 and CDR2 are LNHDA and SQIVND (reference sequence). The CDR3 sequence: CASRQGGQETQYF. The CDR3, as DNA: TGTGCCAGCCGTCAAGGCGGCCAAGAGACCCAGTACTTC. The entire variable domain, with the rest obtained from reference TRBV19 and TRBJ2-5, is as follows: DGGITQSPKYLFRKEGQNVTLSCEQNLNHDAMYWYRQDPGQGLRLIYYSQIVNDFQKGDIAEGYSVSREKKESFPLTVTSAQKNPTAFYLCASRQGGQETQYFGPGTRLLVL.

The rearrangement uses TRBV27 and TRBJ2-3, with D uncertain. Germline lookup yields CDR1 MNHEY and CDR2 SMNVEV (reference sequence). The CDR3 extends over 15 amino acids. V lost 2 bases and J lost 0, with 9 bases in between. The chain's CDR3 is CASSLVGTSTDTQYF. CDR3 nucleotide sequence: TGTGCCAGCAGTTTAGTAGGAACTAGCACAGATACGCAGTATTTT.

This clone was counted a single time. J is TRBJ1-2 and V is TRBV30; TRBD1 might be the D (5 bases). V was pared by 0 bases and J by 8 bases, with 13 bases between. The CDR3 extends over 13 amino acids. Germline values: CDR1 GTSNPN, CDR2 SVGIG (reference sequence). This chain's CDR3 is CAWSVLGDGGYTF. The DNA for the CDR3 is TGTGCCTGGAGTGTACTTGGGGACGGCGGCTACACCTTC. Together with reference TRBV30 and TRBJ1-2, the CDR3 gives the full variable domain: SQTIHQWPATLVQPVGSPLSLECTVEGTSNPNLYWYRQAAGRGLQLLFYSVGIGQISSEVPQNLSASRPQDRQFILSSKKLLLSDSGFYLCAWSVLGDGGYTFGSGTRLTVV.

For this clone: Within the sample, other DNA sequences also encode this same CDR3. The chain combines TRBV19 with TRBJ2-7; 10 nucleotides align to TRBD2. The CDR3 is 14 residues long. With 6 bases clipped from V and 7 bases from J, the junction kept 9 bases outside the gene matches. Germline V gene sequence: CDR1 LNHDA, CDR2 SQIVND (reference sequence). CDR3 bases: TGTGCCAGTAGCGCCGGGACTAGCGCGGCAGAGCAGTACTTC. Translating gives CASSAGTSAAEQYF. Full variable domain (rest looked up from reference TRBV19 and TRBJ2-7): DGGITQSPKYLFRKEGQNVTLSCEQNLNHDAMYWYRQDPGQGLRLIYYSQIVNDFQKGDIAEGYSVSREKKESFPLTVTSAQKNPTAFYLCASSAGTSAAEQYFGPGTRLTVT.

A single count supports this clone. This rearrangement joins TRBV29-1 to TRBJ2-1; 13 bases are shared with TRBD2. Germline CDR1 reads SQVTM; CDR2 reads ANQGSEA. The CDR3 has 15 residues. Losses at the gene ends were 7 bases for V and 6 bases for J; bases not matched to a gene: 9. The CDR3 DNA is TGCAGCGCCCACCTACTAGCGGGAGGGCCCAATGAGCAGTTCTTC. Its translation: CSAHLLAGGPNEQFF.